The source of this T cell receptor (beta chain) is a study of T cells in localized non-small cell lung cancer. V dropped 5 bases and J dropped 4; count of bases not matched to a gene: 7. The CDR3 sequence is 14 residues long. In germline, CDR1 is MDHEN, CDR2 SYDVKM. Clones were read by immunoSEQ multiplex PCR, and TCRdb kept only the in-frame ones, dropping some. The sample holds 45,000 or so clones, more than 85% seen once. The receptor was isolated from a woman aged 35 to 69 with stage II lung adenocarcinoma. V usage is TRBV28 and J usage is TRBJ1-2; 7 bases fit TRBD1. The sample was PBMCs, taken before any cancer treatment. The DNA for the CDR3 is TGTGCCAGCAGTACCACAGGGGTTGGCTATGGCTACACCTTC. Its translation is CASSTTGVGYGYTF.